These 7 T cell receptor beta chains originate from one sample sequenced in a study of blood T cell repertoires in COVID-19. Libraries were prepared by immunoSEQ multiplex PCR; TCRdb keeps only in-frame clonotypes and omits some of them. The sample contains over 150,000 clones, about nine tenths of which appear only once. The specimen sequenced was PBMCs or T cells enriched from blood (not recorded which). The receptors shown here come from a young woman who had recovered from COVID-19.

The chain has TRBV30 and TRBJ1-5; 8 bases map to TRBD1. Germline V gene data show CDR1 as GTSNPN and CDR2 as SVGIG (reference sequence). The CDR3 runs 17 residues. J was trimmed by 1 base and V by 4 bases; bases with no gene match: 12. CDR3 nucleotides: TGTGCCTGGAACCAACCTACAGGGGGAGGAAGCAATCAGCCCCAGCATTTT. It translates to CAWNQPTGGGSNQPQHF.

This clone has only a few counts. The chain uses TRBV11-3 and TRBJ2-3, with 8 bases that match TRBD2. The CDR3 sequence is 16 residues long. J gave up 0 bases and V 2 bases, and 4 bases lay outside the gene matches. Germline V gene lookup returns CDR1 SGHNT and CDR2 YENEEA. CDR3 protein: CASSLSPGGSTDTQYF. In DNA, the CDR3 is TGTGCCAGCAGCTTATCTCCGGGGGGGAGCACAGATACGCAGTATTTT. The complete variable domain, with remaining parts taken from reference TRBV11-3 and TRBJ2-3, reads EAGVVQSPRYKIIEKKQPVAFWCNPISGHNTLYWYLQNLGQGPELLIRYENEEAVDDSQLPKDRFSAERLKGVDSTLKIQPAELGDSAVYLCASSLSPGGSTDTQYFGPGTRLTVL.

The gene calls are TRBV6-5 and TRBJ2-3; no clear D gene. V lost 0 bases, J lost 6 bases, and 10 bases lay in between. The germline gives CDR1 MNHEY, CDR2 SVGAGI. The CDR3 loop spans 14 amino acids. The CDR3 coding sequence is TGTGCCAGCAGTTACTCGAGTCGCCGGGATACGCAGTATTTT. Its protein is CASSYSSRRDTQYF.

The gene calls are TRBV6-5 and TRBJ2-7, with D perhaps matching TRBD1 (6 bases). V was shortened by 5 bases and J by 3 bases, with 14 bases between the two germline ends. This CDR3 region has 14 residues. Germline-derived CDR1 and CDR2 are MNHEY and SVGAGI. Here the CDR3 reads CASSPNREIYEQYF. The CDR3 nucleotides read TGTGCCAGCAGTCCCAACAGGGAAATCTACGAGCAGTACTTC.

V is TRBV5-1 and J is TRBJ2-3; 13 nucleotides agree with TRBD2. This CDR3 spans 16 amino acids. J gave up 0 bases and V 6 bases, and 4 bases lay outside the gene matches. CDR1 and CDR2 from the germline V gene are SGHRS and YFSETQ. The CDR3 DNA reads TGCGCCAGCACTGGGACTAGCGGGATTAGCACAGATACGCAGTATTTT. Amino acids: CASTGTSGISTDTQYF.

The chain joins TRBV6-2 or TRBV6-3 to TRBJ1-5, with D perhaps TRBD1 (6 bases). This CDR3 is built from 12 residues. Germline V gives CDR1 MNHEY, CDR2 SVGEGT. With 5 bases removed from V and 4 bases from J, the gap between germline ends came to 6 bases. The CDR3 DNA reads TGTGCCAGCAGTAGGGGGAATCAGCCCCAGCATTTT. This codes for CASSRGNQPQHF.

V gene TRBV19 combines with J gene TRBJ1-6; D unclear. The germline gives CDR1 LNHDA, CDR2 SQIVND (reference sequence). Trimming removed 7 bases from V and 7 bases from J, with 17 bases in between. This CDR3 region has 15 residues. The CDR3: CASTATGGTNSPLHF. CDR3 bases: TGTGCCAGTACAGCCACGGGAGGTACCAATTCACCCCTCCACTTT.